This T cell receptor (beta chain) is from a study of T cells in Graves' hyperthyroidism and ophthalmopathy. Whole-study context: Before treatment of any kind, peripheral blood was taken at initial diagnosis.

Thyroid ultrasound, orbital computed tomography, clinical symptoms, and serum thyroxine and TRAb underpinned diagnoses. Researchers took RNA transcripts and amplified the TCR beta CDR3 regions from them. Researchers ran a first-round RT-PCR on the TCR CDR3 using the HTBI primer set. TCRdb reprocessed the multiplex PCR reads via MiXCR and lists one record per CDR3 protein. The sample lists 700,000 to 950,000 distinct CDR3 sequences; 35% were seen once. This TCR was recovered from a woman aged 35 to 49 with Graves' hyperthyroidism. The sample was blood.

The DNA for the CDR3 is TGTGCCAGCAGCCACGCCGGGACACAAGCTGAAGCTTTCTTT. Amino acids: CASSHAGTQAEAFF. The chain is built from TRBV14 and TRBJ1-1; D is perhaps TRBD1 (6 bases). V dropped 3 bases and J dropped 6 bases, with 14 bases sitting between them. This CDR3 is built from 14 residues. Germline assignment: CDR1 SGHDN and CDR2 FVKESK.